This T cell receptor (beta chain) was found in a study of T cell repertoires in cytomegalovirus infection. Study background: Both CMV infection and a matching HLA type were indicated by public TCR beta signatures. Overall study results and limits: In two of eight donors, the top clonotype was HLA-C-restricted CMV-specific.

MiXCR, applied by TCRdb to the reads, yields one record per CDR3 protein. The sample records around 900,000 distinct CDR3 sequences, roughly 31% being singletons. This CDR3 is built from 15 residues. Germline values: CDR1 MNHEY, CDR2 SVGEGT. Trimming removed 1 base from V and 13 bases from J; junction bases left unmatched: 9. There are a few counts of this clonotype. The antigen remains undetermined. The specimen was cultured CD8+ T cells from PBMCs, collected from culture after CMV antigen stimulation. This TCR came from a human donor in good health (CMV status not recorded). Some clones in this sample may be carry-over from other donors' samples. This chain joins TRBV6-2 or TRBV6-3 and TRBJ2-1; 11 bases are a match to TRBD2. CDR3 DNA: TGTGCCAGCAGTTACTGGGTAGCGGGGGGGGGGGATCAGTTCTTC. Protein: CASSYWVAGGGDQFF.